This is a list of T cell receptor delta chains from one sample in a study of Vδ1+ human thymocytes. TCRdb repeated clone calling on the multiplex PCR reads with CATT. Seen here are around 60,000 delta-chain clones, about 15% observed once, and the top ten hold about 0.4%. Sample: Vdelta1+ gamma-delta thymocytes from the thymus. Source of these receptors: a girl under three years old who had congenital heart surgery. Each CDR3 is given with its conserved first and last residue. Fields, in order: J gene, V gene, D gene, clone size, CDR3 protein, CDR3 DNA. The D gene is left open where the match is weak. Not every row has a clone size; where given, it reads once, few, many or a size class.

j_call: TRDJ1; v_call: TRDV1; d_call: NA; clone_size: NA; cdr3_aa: CALGELSLLGGSSQAYKLIF; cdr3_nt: TGTGCTCTTGGGGAACTGAGCCTACTCGGAGGGTCATCGCAGGCATATAAACTCATCTTT
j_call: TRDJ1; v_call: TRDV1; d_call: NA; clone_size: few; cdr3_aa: CALGASGQKYTDKLIF; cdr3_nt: TGTGCTCTTGGGGCTAGCGGGCAAAAGTACACCGATAAACTCATCTTT
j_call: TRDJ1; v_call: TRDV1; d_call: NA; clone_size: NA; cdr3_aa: CALGEHLPTFLLNWGNPPMDTDKLIF; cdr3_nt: TGTGCTCTTGGGGAACACCTTCCTACCTTTCTACTGAACTGGGGGAATCCTCCTATGGACACCGATAAACTCATCTTT
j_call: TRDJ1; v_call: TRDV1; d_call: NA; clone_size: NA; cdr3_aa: CALGGLWGVYTDKLIF; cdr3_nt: TGTGCTCTTGGGGGCCTTTGGGGCGTATACACCGATAAACTCATCTTT
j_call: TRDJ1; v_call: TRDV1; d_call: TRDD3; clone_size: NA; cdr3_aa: CALGDFYSGDPGGADKLIF; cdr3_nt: TGTGCTCTTGGGGATTTCTACTCGGGGGATCCTGGAGGAGCCGATAAACTCATCTTT
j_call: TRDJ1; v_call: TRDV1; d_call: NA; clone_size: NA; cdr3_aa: CALGKKTTQADKLIF; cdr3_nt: TGTGCTCTTGGGAAAAAAACCACCCAAGCCGATAAACTCATCTTT
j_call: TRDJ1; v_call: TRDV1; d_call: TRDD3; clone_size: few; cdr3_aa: CALGTPGGSVLFWSTDKLIF; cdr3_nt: TGTGCTCTTGGAACTCCTGGGGGATCAGTGTTATTTTGGTCCACCGATAAACTCATCTTT
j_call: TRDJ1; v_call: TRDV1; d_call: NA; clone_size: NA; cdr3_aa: CALGEQSPSLNWVLHPDKLIF; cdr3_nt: TGTGCTCTTGGGGAGCAGTCTCCGTCCTTAAACTGGGTTTTGCACCCCGATAAACTCATCTTT
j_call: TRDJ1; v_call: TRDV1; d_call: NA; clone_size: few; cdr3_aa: CALGEPSYRGYSHTDKLIF; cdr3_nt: TGTGCTCTTGGGGAACCTTCCTACCGGGGATACTCCCACACCGATAAACTCATCTTT
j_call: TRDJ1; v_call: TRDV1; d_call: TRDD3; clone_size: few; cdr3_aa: CALGEFGLGDRSVKLIF; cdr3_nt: TGTGCTCTTGGGGAATTCGGGCTGGGGGATAGGTCGGTTAAACTCATCTTT
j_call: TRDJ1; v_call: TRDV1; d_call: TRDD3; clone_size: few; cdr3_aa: CAGPLTTILGDTPDASDKLIF; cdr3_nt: TGTGCTGGGCCCCTGACCACAATACTGGGGGATACGCCAGACGCCTCCGATAAACTCATCTTT
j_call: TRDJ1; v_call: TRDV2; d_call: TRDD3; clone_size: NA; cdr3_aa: CACGGGTGGSKLIF; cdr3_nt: TGTGCCTGTGGCGGGGGGACTGGGGGATCTAAACTCATCTTT
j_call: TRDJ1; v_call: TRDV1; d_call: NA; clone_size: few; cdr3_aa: CALDPPTSTGYLRGTDKLIF; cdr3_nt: TGTGCTCTTGACCCACCTACGTCTACTGGTTATTTGAGGGGCACCGATAAACTCATCTTT
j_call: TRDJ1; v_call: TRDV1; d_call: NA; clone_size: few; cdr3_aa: CALGEMPTGGYTDKLIF; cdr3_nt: TGTGCTCTTGGGGAAATGCCGACCGGGGGGTACACCGATAAACTCATCTTT
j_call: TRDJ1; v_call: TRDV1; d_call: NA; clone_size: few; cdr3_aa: CALGAPSLLLYTDKLIF; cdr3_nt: TGTGCTCTTGGGGCGCCTTCCCTCCTCCTGTACACCGATAAACTCATCTTT
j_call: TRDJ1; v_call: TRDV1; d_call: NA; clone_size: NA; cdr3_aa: CALGEQPSVVNWNKLIF; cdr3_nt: TGTGCTCTTGGGGAACAGCCTTCCGTGGTAAACTGGAATAAACTCATCTTT
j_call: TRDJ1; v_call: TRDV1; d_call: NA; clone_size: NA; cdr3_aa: CALGDWGLGESKYTDKLIF; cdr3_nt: NA
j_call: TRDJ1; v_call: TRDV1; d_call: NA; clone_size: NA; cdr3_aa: CALGEPRPQLHPRKETADKLIF; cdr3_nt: TGTGCTCTTGGGGAACCTCGCCCGCAACTACACCCTCGTAAAGAGACCGCCGATAAACTCATCTTT
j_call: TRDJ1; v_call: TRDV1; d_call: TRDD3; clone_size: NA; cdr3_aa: CALGVPPPSYTGGYSLYTDKLIF; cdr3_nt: TGTGCTCTTGGGGTCCCACCCCCTTCCTACACTGGGGGATACTCCTTGTACACCGATAAACTCATCTTT
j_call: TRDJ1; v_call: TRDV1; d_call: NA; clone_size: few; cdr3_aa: CALGDPSYSTGGKEFLTDKLIF; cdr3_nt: TGTGCTCTTGGGGATCCTTCCTACTCTACTGGGGGAAAGGAATTTTTAACCGATAAACTCATCTTT
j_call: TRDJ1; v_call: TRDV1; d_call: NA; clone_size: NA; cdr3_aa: CALGEQPLLLGWETDKLIF; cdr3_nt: TGTGCTCTTGGGGAACAGCCTCTCCTACTGGGTTGGGAGACCGATAAACTCATCTTT
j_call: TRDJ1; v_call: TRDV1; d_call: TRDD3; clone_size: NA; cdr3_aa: CALGNGVVPSRLLGDYTDKLIF; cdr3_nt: TGTGCTCTTGGGAACGGAGTTGTACCTTCCCGCCTACTGGGGGATTACACCGATAAACTCATCTTT
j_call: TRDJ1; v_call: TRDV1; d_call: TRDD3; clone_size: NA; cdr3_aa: CALGDAKRTGGYRTDKLIF; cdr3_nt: TGTGCTCTTGGGGATGCCAAGCGTACTGGGGGATACAGGACCGATAAACTCATCTTT
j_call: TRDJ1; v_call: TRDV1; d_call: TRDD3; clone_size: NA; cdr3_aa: CALGELRWGILSPDKLIF; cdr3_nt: TGTGCTCTTGGGGAATTACGCTGGGGGATACTGAGTCCCGATAAACTCATCTTT